The present T cell receptor (beta chain) was sequenced within a study of identical twins. Study findings and constraints: With beta out-of-frame sequences, excess sharing by twins was weaker.

Each cDNA held unique molecular identifiers, and template switching gave it a universal primer site. In TCRdb, the 5' RACE reads were re-called with MiXCR into one record per CDR3 protein. This sample has about 920,000 distinct CDR3 sequences, with about 12% found just once. This CDR3 contains 12 residues. Germline V CDR1 and CDR2: ENHRY, SYGVKD. The ends were cut back, 2 bases at V and 5 bases at J, with 5 bases in the middle. At least ten counts were recorded for this clonotype. Its target is unknown. These data also formed part of another study, on yellow fever vaccine responses in identical twins.

Sequencing was carried out using PBMCs. The TCR sequence derives from a woman between 18 and 30 years old in good health. This chain connects TRBV10-3 to TRBJ2-3; D call uncertain. The CDR3 DNA is TGTGCCATCAGTGAGGTGGAAGATACGCAGTATTTT. This sequence encodes CAISEVEDTQYF.